What follows describes a single T cell receptor beta chain. This entry belongs to a study of T-cell reconstitution after alpha-beta-depleted transplantation in children. Germline V gene sequence: CDR1 SEHNR, CDR2 FQNEAQ (reference sequence). The CDR3 is made up of 17 amino acids. The V end lost 1 base, the J end lost 7 bases, and 20 bases lay between the germline ends. Molecular barcoding with unique molecular identifiers was used for the TCRbeta library. Using its own MiXCR run on the PCR reads, TCRdb lists one record per CDR3 protein. The sample has roughly 170,000 distinct CDR3 sequences, less than 8% seen once.

The rearrangement joins TRBV7-9 to TRBJ2-1, with D perhaps matching TRBD1 (6 bases). This sample comprised PBMCs from the stem cell graft donor, obtained from the stem cell graft. This clonotype was sampled from a human donor who donated a stem cell graft to a child with Wiskott-Aldrich syndrome. The CDR3: CASSLDYGTQGINEQFF. CDR3 sequence (DNA): TGTGCCAGCAGCTTAGACTACGGAACTCAGGGGATAAATGAGCAGTTCTTC.